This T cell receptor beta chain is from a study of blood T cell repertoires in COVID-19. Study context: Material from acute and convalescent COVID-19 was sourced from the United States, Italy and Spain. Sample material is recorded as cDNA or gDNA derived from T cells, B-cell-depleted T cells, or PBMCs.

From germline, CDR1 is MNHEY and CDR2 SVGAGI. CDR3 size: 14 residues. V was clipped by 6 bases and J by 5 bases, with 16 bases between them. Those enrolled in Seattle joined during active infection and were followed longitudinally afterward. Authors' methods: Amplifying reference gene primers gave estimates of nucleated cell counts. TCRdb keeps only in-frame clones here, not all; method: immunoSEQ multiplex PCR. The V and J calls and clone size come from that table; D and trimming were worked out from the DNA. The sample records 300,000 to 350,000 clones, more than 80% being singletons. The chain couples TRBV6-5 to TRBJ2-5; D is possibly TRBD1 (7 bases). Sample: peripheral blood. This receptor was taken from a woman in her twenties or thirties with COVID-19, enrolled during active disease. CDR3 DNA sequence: TGTGCCAGCAGCTCTACTCCAGGGGGGGAGACCCAGTACTTC. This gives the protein CASSSTPGGETQYF.